These T cell receptor beta chains were read from a single sample in a study of CD8+ T cells in alopecia areata. Measured with immunoSEQ multiplex PCR; TCRdb has only the in-frame clones, and not every one. The sample contains fewer than 350,000 clones, roughly 60% of which appear only once. This specimen was CD4+ T cells sorted from blood, taken at week 24, from a patient treated with tofacitinib. The receptors derive from a human donor with alopecia areata. Each CDR3 is given with its conserved first and last residue. The order of the fields is J gene, V gene, D gene, clone size, CDR3 protein, CDR3 DNA. A D gene is named only where the DNA matches it firmly. Where a row states a size, it is once, few, many or the class of an expanded clone; other rows omit it.

TRBJ1-6,TRBV7-2,.,.,CASSLIPDSPLHF,TGTGCCAGCAGCTTAATCCCTGATTCACCCCTCCACTTT
TRBJ2-5,TRBV5-1,.,.,CASSLGQEKETQYF,TGCGCCAGCAGCTTGGGACAGGAAAAAGAGACCCAGTACTTC
TRBJ1-5,TRBV7-6,.,.,CASSLARAGSGPQHF,TGTGCCAGCAGCTTAGCGCGGGCAGGGAGCGGGCCCCAGCATTTT
TRBJ1-2,TRBV25-1,.,few,CASSDPAYGYTF,TGTGCCAGCAGTGACCCCGCCTATGGCTACACCTTC
TRBJ1-2,TRBV7-2,TRBD1,.,CASSQDREDGYTF,TGTGCCAGCAGCCAAGACAGGGAGGATGGCTACACCTTC
TRBJ2-7,TRBV29-1,.,few,CSVARDTLYEQYF,TGCAGCGTTGCCCGGGACACTCTCTACGAGCAGTACTTC
TRBJ2-7,TRBV2,TRBD1,.,CASSEVGLTGGEQYF,TGTGCCAGCAGTGAAGTGGGACTGACAGGGGGCGAGCAGTACTTC
TRBJ1-6,TRBV27,.,.,CASSLYSESSYNSPLHF,TGTGCCAGCAGTTTATATTCAGAAAGCTCCTATAATTCACCCCTCCACTTT
TRBJ2-4,TRBV25-1,.,once,CASSAGTNIQYF,TGTGCCAGCAGTGCGGGCACAAACATTCAGTACTTC
TRBJ1-1,TRBV2,.,.,CASKRGANTEAFF,TGTGCCAGCAAGCGGGGCGCGAACACTGAAGCTTTCTTT
TRBJ2-2,TRBV5-1,TRBD1,few,CASSQETGAGELFF,TGCGCCAGCAGCCAAGAGACAGGGGCCGGGGAGCTGTTTTTT
TRBJ2-3,TRBV20-1,.,few,CSASTDTQYF,TGCAGTGCCTCTACAGATACGCAGTATTTT
TRBJ2-6,TRBV29-1,.,.,CSVVNSGANVLTF,TGCAGCGTTGTGAACTCTGGGGCCAACGTCCTGACTTTC
TRBJ2-1,TRBV10-3,TRBD2,.,CAISEKAGEQFF,TGTGCCATCAGTGAGAAAGCGGGGGAGCAGTTCTTC
TRBJ2-7,TRBV29-1,.,few,CSVMGSSYEQYF,TGCAGCGTAATGGGCAGCTCCTACGAGCAGTACTTC
TRBJ2-7,TRBV15,TRBD2,.,CATSRGLAGTYEQYF,TGTGCCACCAGCAGGGGACTAGCGGGGACTTACGAGCAGTACTTC
TRBJ2-7,TRBV29-1,.,.,CSVASYEQYF,TGCAGCGTCGCCTCTTACGAGCAGTACTTC
TRBJ2-5,TRBV30,TRBD1,.,CAWSGDRGETQYF,TGTGCCTGGAGTGGGGACAGGGGGGAGACCCAGTACTTC
TRBJ1-6,TRBV5-6,.,.,CASSATWGGSPLHF,TGTGCCAGCAGCGCGACGTGGGGTGGATCACCCCTCCACTTT
TRBJ2-1,TRBV5-4,TRBD2,few,CASTPRRGDSYNEQFF,TGTGCCAGCACCCCCAGGCGGGGGGATTCCTACAATGAGCAGTTCTTC
TRBJ1-1,TRBV18,TRBD1,.,CASSPRDRGTEAFF,TGTGCCAGCTCACCACGGGACAGGGGCACTGAAGCTTTCTTT
TRBJ2-7,TRBV28,TRBD1,once,CASSLQGAVYEQYF,TGTGCCAGCAGTTTACAGGGGGCTGTTTACGAGCAGTACTTC
TRBJ2-7,TRBV29-1,.,.,CSVVTGRSYEQYF,TGCAGCGTTGTAACAGGGCGCTCCTACGAGCAGTACTTC
TRBJ2-3,TRBV9,.,.,CASSVGWTADTQYF,TGTGCCAGCAGCGTAGGGTGGACGGCAGATACGCAGTATTTT
TRBJ1-1,TRBV6-4,.,.,CASSRDGLNTEAFF,TGTGCCAGCAGTCGGGACGGATTGAACACTGAAGCTTTCTTT
TRBJ2-1,TRBV2,.,.,CASSGGGTYNEQFF,TGTGCCAGCAGCGGCGGCGGGACCTACAATGAGCAGTTCTTC
TRBJ2-7,TRBV9,.,.,CASSVGDAVGFSYEQYF,TGTGCCAGCAGCGTAGGTGACGCTGTGGGATTCTCCTACGAGCAGTACTTC
TRBJ2-4,TRBV5-1,.,.,CASSLEDIQYF,TGCGCCAGCAGCTTGGAAGACATTCAGTACTTC
TRBJ2-5,TRBV23-1,.,few,CASSQSIVGPQETQYF,TGCGCCAGCAGTCAATCGATAGTAGGTCCTCAAGAGACCCAGTACTTC
TRBJ1-2,TRBV28,TRBD1,.,CASSSGQASYGYTF,TGTGCCAGCAGCTCGGGACAGGCGAGCTATGGCTACACCTTC
TRBJ1-4,TRBV29-1,.,.,CSVSVGTEKLFF,TGCAGCGTCTCCGTAGGGACTGAAAAACTGTTTTTT
TRBJ2-3,TRBV4-1,.,few,CASSQQGFGTDTQYF,TGCGCCAGCAGCCAGCAGGGGTTTGGCACAGATACGCAGTATTTT
TRBJ2-5,TRBV19,.,.,CASSPDENRVETQYF,TGTGCCAGTAGTCCGGACGAGAATCGAGTAGAGACCCAGTACTTC
TRBJ1-1,TRBV23-1,.,.,CASSHPTGSTRPNTEAFF,TGCGCCAGCAGTCACCCCACGGGGTCCACCCGACCGAACACTGAAGCTTTCTTT
TRBJ2-3,TRBV28,TRBD2,many,CASSTPWSGGLLIVGTDTQYF,TGTGCCAGCAGCACCCCATGGAGCGGGGGTTTATTGATAGTGGGCACAGATACGCAGTATTTT
TRBJ2-7,TRBV5-8,TRBD1,.,CASNLGWDRVLYEQYF,TGTGCCAGCAACCTTGGATGGGACAGGGTTCTTTACGAGCAGTACTTC
TRBJ2-6,TRBV5-1,.,.,CASSLAQGPGANVLTF,TGCGCCAGCAGCTTGGCCCAAGGACCTGGGGCCAACGTCCTGACTTTC
TRBJ2-5,TRBV7-2,.,.,CASSLVAGTSLRETQYF,TGTGCCAGCAGCTTAGTCGCCGGGACATCCCTCAGAGAGACCCAGTACTTC
TRBJ2-7,TRBV7-2,.,few,CASSLAELRQYF,TGTGCCAGCAGCTTAGCAGAGCTTAGGCAGTACTTC
TRBJ2-1,TRBV11-3,.,.,CASSLGTNEQFF,TGTGCCAGCAGCTTGGGGACCAATGAGCAGTTCTTC
TRBJ2-1,TRBV4-3,.,few,CASSRQDSDEQFF,TGCGCCAGCAGTCGACAGGACTCGGATGAGCAGTTCTTC
TRBJ2-5,TRBV11-2,.,.,CASSLVRYQETQYF,TGTGCCAGCAGCTTAGTACGGTACCAAGAGACCCAGTACTTC
TRBJ1-5,TRBV6-1,.,.,CASSEFADSNQPQHF,TGTGCCAGCAGTGAATTCGCAGATAGCAATCAGCCCCAGCATTTT
TRBJ1-1,TRBV28,TRBD1,few,CASSSQGARPEAFF,TGTGCCAGCAGTTCCCAGGGGGCGCGGCCTGAAGCTTTCTTT
TRBJ2-1,TRBV15,.,once,CATSRDTPPSQFF,TGTGCCACCAGCAGAGATACCCCCCCCTCGCAGTTCTTC
TRBJ2-2,TRBV11-3,.,.,CASSSGSGANTGELFF,TGTGCCAGCAGCTCGGGATCGGGCGCAAACACCGGGGAGCTGTTTTTT
TRBJ1-2,TRBV2,TRBD1,.,CASNSPSDRGGYTF,TGTGCCAGCAATTCTCCATCGGACAGGGGTGGCTACACCTTC
TRBJ2-7,TRBV28,.,.,CASGLHYEQYF,TGTGCCAGCGGACTCCACTACGAGCAGTACTTC
TRBJ1-1,TRBV7-2,.,few,CASSLKQNTEAFF,TGTGCCAGCAGCTTGAAGCAAAACACTGAAGCTTTCTTT
TRBJ2-4,TRBV14,TRBD1,.,CASSQASGGQYF,TGTGCCAGCAGCCAAGCCTCAGGGGGTCAGTACTTC
TRBJ2-3,TRBV6-6,.,.,CASTHGVGRPTDTQYF,TGTGCCAGCACCCACGGGGTTGGCCGACCCACAGATACGCAGTATTTT
TRBJ2-5,TRBV5-4,.,.,CASSFGTVEETQYF,TGTGCCAGCAGCTTCGGGACCGTAGAAGAGACCCAGTACTTC
TRBJ2-7,TRBV7-9,.,.,CASSLGLGEFLYEQYF,TGTGCCAGCAGCTTAGGGTTAGGGGAATTTTTGTACGAGCAGTACTTC
TRBJ2-3,TRBV15,TRBD2,.,CATSSRSGTSADTQYF,TGTGCCACCAGCAGTCGATCCGGGACTAGTGCGGATACGCAGTATTTT
TRBJ2-7,TRBV7-9,TRBD1,once,CASSTDRSYEQYF,TGTGCCAGCAGCACGGACAGGTCCTACGAGCAGTACTTC
TRBJ2-1,TRBV6-5,TRBD2,.,CASRPLAGGKNEQFF,TGTGCCAGCAGACCTCTAGCGGGGGGTAAAAATGAGCAGTTCTTC